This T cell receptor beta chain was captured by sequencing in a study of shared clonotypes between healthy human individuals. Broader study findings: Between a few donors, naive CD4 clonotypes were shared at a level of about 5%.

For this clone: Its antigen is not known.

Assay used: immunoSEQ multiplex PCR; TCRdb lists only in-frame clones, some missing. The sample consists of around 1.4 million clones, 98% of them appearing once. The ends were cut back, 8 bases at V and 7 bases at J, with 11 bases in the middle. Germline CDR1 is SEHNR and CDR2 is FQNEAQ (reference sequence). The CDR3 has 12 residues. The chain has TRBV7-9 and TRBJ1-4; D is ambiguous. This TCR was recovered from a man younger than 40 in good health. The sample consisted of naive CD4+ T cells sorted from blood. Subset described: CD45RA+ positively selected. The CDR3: CASQDLSEKLFF. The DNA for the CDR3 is TGTGCCAGCCAGGACTTAAGTGAAAAACTGTTTTTT.